In this sample, the clone carrying this TCR beta chain turned up a few times. The antigen is not known. TCRdb analysed the RT-PCR reads with MiXCR anew, one entry per CDR3 protein. Altogether roughly 500,000 distinct CDR3 sequences are present, more than 15% being singletons, with the ten largest covering less than 4%. The sample belongs to a study of response to subunit inactivated influenza vaccine. The study's findings and limits: Researchers suggested that each seasonal influenza vaccination recruits few new T cells.

The receptor's source is a man aged 50 to 69 who received an inactivated influenza vaccine. The material sequenced was CD4+ T cells sorted from PBMCs, taken less than 30 months after vaccination.

The CDR3 DNA reads TGTGCCAGCAGTTCGGTAGGGAACTCTGGAAACACCATATATTTT. Translated, it gives CASSSVGNSGNTIYF. V gene TRBV12-3 or TRBV12-4 combines with J gene TRBJ1-3; D remains ambiguous. The CDR3 spans 15 residues. V was clipped by 4 bases and J by 0 bases, with 10 bases between them.